This paragraph reports one T cell receptor (beta chain). This CDR3 region has 13 residues. V was pared by 10 bases and J by 4 bases, with 7 bases of the junction left unmatched. The germline V gene has CDR1 LNHDA and CDR2 SQIVND (reference sequence). Sequencing was performed with immunoSEQ multiplex PCR; in TCRdb, only in-frame clones are kept and a portion is missing. The table lists tens of thousands of clones, roughly 97% of them singletons, with 0.2% to 0.25% in the top ten. The data were taken from a study of technical replicates of blood from four donors. The chain carries TRBV19 and TRBJ1-2, with 9 bases that match TRBD1. What was sequenced was T cells isolated from PBMCs. The source is a human donor in good health. CDR3 loop: CAIKTGGIYGYTF. CDR3 DNA: TGTGCCATTAAGACAGGGGGAATCTATGGCTACACCTTC.